This T cell receptor (beta chain) comes out of a study of PD-1 blockade in classical Hodgkin lymphoma. Whole-study results and caveats: The drivers behind the repertoire differences, possibly disease activity or prior therapy, remain undefined.

Time point here: cycle 4 day 1 (C4D1), after 6 weeks of nivolumab. There was relapse after autologous stem cell transplantation in every patient, and there was variation in brentuximab vedotin exposure. Best responses included complete response and partial response; otherwise, the best response was progressive disease. Using immunoSEQ multiplex PCR, the repertoire was profiled, and TCRdb retains in-frame clones only, with some absent. This sample yields 25,000 to 30,000 clones, of which around 77% are seen a single time; 15% to 20% belongs to the top ten. A note on this clone: What it binds is not known.

The origin of this receptor is a human donor with classical Hodgkin lymphoma. The sequencing here drew on peripheral blood mononuclear cells (PBMCs), taken before the fourth cycle of nivolumab.

CDR3 nucleotides: TGTGCCAGCAGTTTATCCGGCAGGGGGTATGGCTACACCTTC. Translation: CASSLSGRGYGYTF. The chain combines TRBV27 with TRBJ1-2; 7 bases map to TRBD1. Trimming took 0 bases from V and 5 from J; bases not matched to a gene: 3. The germline CDR1 and CDR2 sequences are MNHEY and SMNVEV (reference sequence). This CDR3 has 14 residues.